This T cell receptor beta chain was captured in a study of blood T cell repertoires in COVID-19. Turning to the study itself: Specimens from acute and convalescent COVID-19 originated in the United States, Italy and Spain. T cells, B-cell-depleted T cells, or PBMCs provided the cDNA or gDNA that served as material.

Only in-frame clones appear in the TCRdb table, and some are missing; sequencing was by immunoSEQ multiplex PCR. Counted here are about 76,000 clones, about 93% occurring once; the ten biggest clones make up under 6.5%. This clone was counted once. The TCR originated in a human donor in a cohort sampled during active COVID-19. Sequencing was performed on peripheral blood.

The CDR3 sequence: CASSADIRGTGELFF. DNA of the CDR3: TGTGCCAGCAGCGCCGACATCCGGGGCACCGGGGAGCTGTTTTTT. V is TRBV5-8 and J is TRBJ2-2; TRBD2 might be the D (5 bases). Deletions cut 4 bases from V and 4 bases from J, with 14 bases between. Germline V gives CDR1 SGHTS, CDR2 YDEGEE. The length of the CDR3 is 15 residues.